The 22 T cell receptor beta chains below all came from one sample that was sequenced in a study of Graves' ophthalmopathy and Graves' hyperthyroidism. Investigators amplified TCR beta CDR3 regions from RNA transcripts. RT-PCR in the first round used HTBI primers; a second-round multiplex PCR followed. TCRdb redid the calling of the multiplex PCR reads with MiXCR, one entry per CDR3 protein. Among roughly 39,000 distinct CDR3 sequences listed, around half were seen once. Sequencing input: peripheral blood. The receptor source for this set is an adult woman with stable Graves' hyperthyroidism.

This chain links TRBV24-1 with TRBJ1-1; D gene ambiguous. V was pared by 5 bases and J by 1 base, with 7 bases between. CDR1 and CDR2 (germline): KGHDR, SFDVKD. CDR3 length equals 13 residues. The CDR3, as DNA: TGTGCCACCAGTGCCAGAAGGAACACTGAAGCTTTCTTT. Encoded protein: CATSARRNTEAFF.

This clonotype occurred a few times. This chain links TRBV3-1 with TRBJ2-3; 8 bases are shared with TRBD2. This CDR3 has 17 residues. V was clipped by 8 bases and J by 1 base; unmatched bases: 14. Germline V CDR1 and CDR2: LGHDT, YNNKEL (reference sequence). The CDR3 sequence is CASGRASSGRGTDTQYF. The CDR3 bases are TGTGCCAGCGGTCGCGCGTCCTCCGGGAGGGGCACAGATACGCAGTATTTT.

This clonotype was counted at least ten times. The V gene is TRBV12-3 or TRBV12-4, the J gene TRBJ2-5, with TRBD2 matching over 10 bases. The CDR3 spans 16 residues. With 2 bases clipped from V and 1 base from J, the junction kept 4 bases outside the gene matches. The CDR3 here is CASSLSAGGPQETQYF. In DNA, the CDR3 is TGTGCCAGCAGTTTATCAGCGGGAGGGCCCCAAGAGACCCAGTACTTC.

About this clonotype: The final CDR3 position lacks the conserved phenylalanine or tryptophan, pointing to a likely read error. It is unclear where the CDR3 begins or ends on the DNA, so no DNA is shown, and the CDR3 is as TCRdb lists it. The chain is built from TRBV20-1 and TRBJ1-3; TRBD1 was called by the table and not checked on the DNA. The CDR3 length is 15 residues, termini included. In germline, CDR1 is DFQATT, CDR2 SNEGSKA (reference sequence). CDR3 residues: CSAEDRGSSGNTIYY.

CDR3 bases: TGCAGCGCCCGAGACGACAGTCACGAGCAGTACTTC. It is translated as CSARDDSHEQYF. This chain joins TRBV29-1 and TRBJ2-7, with a possible D match to TRBD1 (5 bases). Trimming stripped 7 bases from V and 5 bases from J, with 15 bases between. Looked up from germline, CDR1 is SQVTM and CDR2 is ANQGSEA. The CDR3 sequence is 12 residues long.

This clonotype has a count of ten or more. V gene TRBV12-3 or TRBV12-4 combines with J gene TRBJ2-2; the D is unclear. The CDR3 length is 13 residues. Trimming cost V 5 bases and J 6 bases, with 10 bases left between them. DNA for the CDR3: TGTGCCAGCAGTCCTATGGTACCCGGGGAGCTGTTTTTT. Translation gives CASSPMVPGELFF.

The chain is built from TRBV24-1 and TRBJ2-5; 7 bases are a match to TRBD1. Germline CDR1 is KGHDR and CDR2 is SFDVKD. V gave up 5 bases and J gave up 4 bases; unmatched junction bases: 3. CDR3 size: 13 residues. The CDR3 here is CATSGRTGETQYF. CDR3 sequence (DNA): TGTGCCACCAGTGGACGGACAGGAGAGACCCAGTACTTC.

The chain joins TRBV7-8 to TRBJ2-2, with 13 bases fitting TRBD2. The CDR3 runs to 15 residues. Trimming at V came to 3 bases and at J to 8 bases, leaving 3 bases not matched to a gene. In germline, CDR1 is SGHVS, CDR2 FQNEAQ. In DNA, the CDR3 is TGTGCCAGCAGCTTTCCGACTAGCGGGAGGGGGGAGCTGTTTTTT. Protein: CASSFPTSGRGELFF. Full variable domain (rest looked up from reference TRBV7-8 and TRBJ2-2): GAGVSQSPRYKVAKRGQDVALRCDPISGHVSLFWYQQALGQGPEFLTYFQNEAQLDKSGLPSDRFFAERPEGSVSTLKIQRTQQEDSAVYLCASSFPTSGRGELFFGEGSRLTVL.

This clonotype rates as medium-sized (0.01 to 0.1%). The chain combines TRBV20-1 with TRBJ2-5, with 14 bases lining up with TRBD2. Per the germline V gene, CDR1 is DFQATT and CDR2 is SNEGSKA (reference sequence). The V gene end was trimmed by 6 bases and the J gene end by 12 bases; junction bases not matched to a gene: 9. The CDR3 is 13 amino acids. Here the CDR3 reads CSASFGTSGRKYF. DNA of the CDR3: TGCAGTGCCTCTTTTGGGACTAGCGGGAGAAAGTACTTC.

This chain links TRBV25-1 with TRBJ2-5; 9 bases agree with TRBD1. CDR1 is MGHDK and CDR2 is SYGVNS in the germline V gene. V gave up 3 bases and J gave up 5 bases; unmatched junction bases: 10. The length of the CDR3 is 16 residues. For the CDR3, the DNA is TGTGCCAGCAGTGATAAAAAAAGGACAGGGGACGAGACCCAGTACTTC. Encoded protein: CASSDKKRTGDETQYF. The whole variable domain, filled in from reference TRBV25-1 and TRBJ2-5, reads EADIYQTPRYLVIGTGKKITLECSQTMGHDKMYWYQQDPGMELHLIHYSYGVNSTEKGDLSSESTVSRIRTEHFPLTLESARPSHTSQYLCASSDKKRTGDETQYFGPGTRLLVL.

The rearrangement uses TRBV12-3 or TRBV12-4 and TRBJ2-5; the D is unclear. The CDR3 has 14 amino acids. The V end lost 3 bases, the J end lost 5 bases, and 13 bases lay between the germline ends. Here the CDR3 DNA reads TGTGCCAGCAGTTTGAACAGCTGGACGGAGACCCAGTACTTC. It is translated as CASSLNSWTETQYF.

This sequence joins TRBV24-1 and TRBJ1-2; TRBD1 agrees at 7 bases. CDR3 length: 14 residues. Germline trimming cut 4 bases from V and 4 bases from J; bases unmatched to any gene: 5. The germline V gene encodes CDR1 KGHDR and CDR2 SFDVKD. The CDR3 sequence: CATSDPRGGYGYTF. CDR3 DNA sequence: TGTGCCACCAGTGACCCCAGGGGGGGCTATGGCTACACCTTC.

This clonotype was recorded at least ten times. The genes are TRBV10-3 and TRBJ2-2, with 9 positions matching TRBD1. Per the germline V gene, CDR1 is ENHRY and CDR2 is SYGVKD. J lost 5 bases, V lost 2 bases, and 3 bases had no gene match. The CDR3 is 15 amino acids. CDR3 nucleotides: TGTGCCATCAGTGAGGGACAGGGGAAAACCGGGGAGCTGTTTTTT. It encodes CAISEGQGKTGELFF.

For this clonotype: A junction end diverges from the germline sequence, so it may reflect a read error. This chain connects TRBV25-1 to TRBJ2-5; TRBD1 matches 8 bases. The CDR3 has 15 amino acids. Germline-derived CDR1 and CDR2 are MGHDK and SYGVNS. The CDR3 loop reads CACSAGPGGRETQYF. The CDR3 DNA is TGTGCCTGCAGTGCTGGACCAGGGGGCCGGGAGACCCAGTACTTC.

The V and J genes are TRBV5-1 and TRBJ2-7; D gene unclear. CDR1 SGHRS and CDR2 YFSETQ come from the germline V gene. The ends were cut back, 4 bases at V and 7 bases at J, with 18 bases in the middle. The CDR3 is 14 residues long. In nucleotides, the CDR3 is TGCGCCAGCAGCCCTGACGGCTTTGGAACGGAGCAGTACTTC. This translates into CASSPDGFGTEQYF.

Notes on this clonotype: The junction shows a germline mismatch at one end, possibly a read error. V gene TRBV14 combines with J gene TRBJ2-7; tentative D call: TRBD1 (6 bases). This CDR3 region has 11 residues. Germline CDR1 and CDR2: SGHDN and FVKESK. The CDR3 loop is CASSYKVRQAF. In DNA, the CDR3 is TGTGCCAGCAGCTACAAGGTCCGACAGGCCTTC.

This chain connects TRBV7-2 to TRBJ1-5; 7 nucleotides agree with TRBD1. The V and J ends lost 5 bases and 0 bases, in that order; junction bases with no gene match: 4. Germline CDR1 and CDR2: SGHTA and FQGNSA. This CDR3 spans 15 amino acids. The CDR3 spells CASSATGNSNQPQHF. The CDR3 region has the DNA TGTGCCAGCAGCGCGACAGGGAATAGCAATCAGCCCCAGCATTTT.

This clonotype was picked up one time. The chain employs TRBV2 and TRBJ1-1; TRBD1 might be the D (6 bases). Germline lookup yields CDR1 SNHLY and CDR2 FYNNEI. The CDR3 consists of 12 residues. V was pared by 1 base and J by 6 bases, with 6 bases between. The CDR3 region is CASSEGTAEAFF. The CDR3 bases are TGTGCCAGCAGTGAAGGGACAGCTGAAGCTTTCTTT.

The chain recombines TRBV9 with TRBJ1-2; D unresolved. The germline CDR1 and CDR2 sequences are SGDLS and YYNGEE. CDR3 size: 12 residues. With 2 bases removed from V and 9 bases from J, the gap between germline ends came to 11 bases. The CDR3: CASSVTSGSYTF. DNA of the CDR3: TGTGCCAGCAGCGTGACTAGCGGGAGCTACACCTTC.

This clonotype was picked up a small number of times. The genes are TRBV6-1 and TRBJ2-5; 10 bases map to TRBD2. Germline V gene lookup returns CDR1 MNHNS and CDR2 SASEGT. The CDR3 contains 15 residues. Trimming at V came to 6 bases and at J to 1 base, leaving 5 bases not matched to a gene. Here the CDR3 reads CASSGLAASQETQYF. The CDR3 DNA is TGTGCCAGCAGCGGACTAGCGGCCTCCCAAGAGACCCAGTACTTC.

This chain uses TRBV11-2 with TRBJ1-1, with D perhaps matching TRBD1 (5 bases). This CDR3 has 14 residues. V lost 5 bases and J 0 bases, leaving 10 bases between the germline ends. Germline V CDR1 and CDR2: SGHAT, FQNNGV. Here the CDR3 DNA reads TGTGCCAGCAGCCCGCGGACATTGAACACTGAAGCTTTCTTT. Its translation is CASSPRTLNTEAFF.

Comment on this clonotype: The junction differs from germline at one of its ends, possibly a read error. The chain uses TRBV5-1 and TRBJ2-7, with 11 bases identical to TRBD2. This CDR3 has 14 amino acids. Per germline, CDR1 SGHRS and CDR2 YFSETQ. The DNA of the CDR3 is TGTGCCAGCAGCAAAACTAGCGGGAGCAACGAGCAGTACTTC. Protein product: CASSKTSGSNEQYF. The full variable domain, in which reference TRBV5-1 and TRBJ2-7 provide the parts outside the CDR3, is KAGVTQTPRYLIKTRGQQVTLSCSPISGHRSVSWYQQTPGQGLQFLFEYFSETQRNKGNFPGRFSGRQFSNSRSEMNVSTLELGDSALYLCASSKTSGSNEQYFGPGTRLTVT.